This T cell receptor beta chain was profiled in a study of response to subunit inactivated influenza vaccine (dated by TCRdb to 2016 to 2019). With regard to the full study: The study used deep quantitative T cell receptor repertoire profiling to track responses to a trivalent subunit inactivated influenza vaccine.

The CDR3 spans 16 residues, from the cysteine through the phenylalanine. Here the CDR3 DNA is all that survives: 48 bases in frame from base 1. The V end loses 4 bases and the J end loses 6 bases, and a stretch of 20 bases separates them. According to the germline V gene, CDR1 reads SGDLS and CDR2 reads YYNGEE. What the authors observed across the whole study: According to the authors, only a limited number of new T cells may be recruited by each seasonal influenza vaccination.

This clonotype appeared many times. It lacks a known antigen. Qualities for individual bases were not recorded, and no much larger clone is one base off. Receptor amplification or capture employed RT-PCR. Instrument on record: Illumina HiSeq 2500. The public sequencing data were trimmed at Q25 with fastp and processed into clonotypes with MiXCR by TCRdb, which kept only in-frame beta chains. Rows with a matching CDR3 protein are joined into one entry that keeps the most common DNA and genes. The sample table contains around 200,000 distinct CDR3 sequences; only one count was recorded for approximately 15% of them. The top ten constitute about 26% of the sample.

This sequence was found in a man aged 50 to 60 who received an inactivated influenza vaccine. Donor details come from another sample of the same person, matched by shared clones. The chain couples TRBV9 to TRBJ2-1, with TRBD2 as a weak D call on 6 bases. Specimen: CD8+ T cells sorted from PBMCs, collected roughly 5 days after vaccination. The DNA sequence follows: TGTGCCAGCAGCTCCGGACTATCCCCTAATCCCAATGAGCAGTTCTTC. Its translation reads: CASSSGLSPNPNEQFF.